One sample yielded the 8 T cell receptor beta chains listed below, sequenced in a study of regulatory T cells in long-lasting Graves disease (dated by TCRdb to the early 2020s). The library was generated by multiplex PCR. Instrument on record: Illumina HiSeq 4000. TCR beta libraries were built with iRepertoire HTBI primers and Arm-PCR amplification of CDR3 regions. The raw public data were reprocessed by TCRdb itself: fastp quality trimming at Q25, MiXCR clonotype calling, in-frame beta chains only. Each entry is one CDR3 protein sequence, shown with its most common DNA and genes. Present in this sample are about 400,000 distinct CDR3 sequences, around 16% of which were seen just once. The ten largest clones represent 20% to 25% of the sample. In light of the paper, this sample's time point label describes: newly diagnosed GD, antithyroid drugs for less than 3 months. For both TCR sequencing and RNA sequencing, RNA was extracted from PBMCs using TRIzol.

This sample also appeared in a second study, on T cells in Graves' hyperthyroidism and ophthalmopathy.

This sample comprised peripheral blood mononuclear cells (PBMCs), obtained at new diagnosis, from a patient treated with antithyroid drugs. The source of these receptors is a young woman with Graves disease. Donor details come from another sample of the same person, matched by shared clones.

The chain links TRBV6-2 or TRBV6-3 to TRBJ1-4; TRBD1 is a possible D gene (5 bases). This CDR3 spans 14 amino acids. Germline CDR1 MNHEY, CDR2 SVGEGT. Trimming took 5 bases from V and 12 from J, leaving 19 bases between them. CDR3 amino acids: CASSEQGHRLELFF. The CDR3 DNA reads TGTGCCAGCAGTGAGCAGGGCCACAGGTTAGAACTGTTTTTT.

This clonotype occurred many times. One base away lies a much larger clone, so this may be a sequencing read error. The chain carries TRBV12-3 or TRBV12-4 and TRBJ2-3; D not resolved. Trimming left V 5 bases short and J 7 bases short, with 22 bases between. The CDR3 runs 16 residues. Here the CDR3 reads CASSPGTSIFGNTQYF. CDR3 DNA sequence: TGTGCCAGCAGTCCCGGTACCAGTATATTTGGGAATACGCAGTATTTT.

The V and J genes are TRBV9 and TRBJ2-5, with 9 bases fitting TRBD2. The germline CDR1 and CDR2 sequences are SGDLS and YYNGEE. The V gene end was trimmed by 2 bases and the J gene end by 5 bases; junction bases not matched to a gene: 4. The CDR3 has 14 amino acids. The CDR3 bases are TGTGCCAGCAGCGTGCGGGGGGGCCTGGAGACCCAGTACTTC. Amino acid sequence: CASSVRGGLETQYF.

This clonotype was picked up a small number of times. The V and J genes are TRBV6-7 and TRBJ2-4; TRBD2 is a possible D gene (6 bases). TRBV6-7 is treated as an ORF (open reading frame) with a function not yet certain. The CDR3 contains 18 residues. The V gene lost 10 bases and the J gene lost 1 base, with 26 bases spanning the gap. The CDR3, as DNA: TGTGCCACCACGGGACTCTTAGCCCATAATTATGCCAAAAACATTCAGTACTTC. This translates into CATTGLLAHNYAKNIQYF.

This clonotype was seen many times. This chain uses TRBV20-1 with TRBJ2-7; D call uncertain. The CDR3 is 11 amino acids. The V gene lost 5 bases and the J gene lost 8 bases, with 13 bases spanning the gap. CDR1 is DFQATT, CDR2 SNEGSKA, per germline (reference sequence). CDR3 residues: CSAPLSLKQYF. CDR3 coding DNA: TGCAGTGCTCCGCTATCCCTGAAGCAGTACTTC.

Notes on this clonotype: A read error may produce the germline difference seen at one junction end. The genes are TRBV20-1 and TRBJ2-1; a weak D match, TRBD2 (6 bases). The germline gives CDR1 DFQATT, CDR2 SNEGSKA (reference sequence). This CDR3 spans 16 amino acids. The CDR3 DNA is TGCAGTGCTAGGACCCTCTCCCGCGGGGAGACCAATGAGCAGCTCTTC. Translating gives CSARTLSRGETNEQLF.

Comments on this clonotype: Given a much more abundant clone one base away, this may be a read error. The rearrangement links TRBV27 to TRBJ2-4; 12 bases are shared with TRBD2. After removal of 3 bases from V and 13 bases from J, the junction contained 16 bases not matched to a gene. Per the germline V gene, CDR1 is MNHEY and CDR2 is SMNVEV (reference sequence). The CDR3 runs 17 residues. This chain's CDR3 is CASSFTPLAGGAGEQYF. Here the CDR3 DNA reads TGTGCCAGCAGTTTCACCCCACTAGCGGGAGGAGCGGGTGAGCAGTACTTC.

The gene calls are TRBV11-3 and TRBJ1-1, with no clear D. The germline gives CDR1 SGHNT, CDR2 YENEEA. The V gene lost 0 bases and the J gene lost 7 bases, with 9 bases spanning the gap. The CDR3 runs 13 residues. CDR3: CASSLDPGSEAFF. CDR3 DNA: TGTGCCAGCAGCTTAGATCCGGGGAGTGAAGCTTTCTTT. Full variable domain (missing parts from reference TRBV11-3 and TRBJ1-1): EAGVVQSPRYKIIEKKQPVAFWCNPISGHNTLYWYLQNLGQGPELLIRYENEEAVDDSQLPKDRFSAERLKGVDSTLKIQPAELGDSAVYLCASSLDPGSEAFFGQGTRLTVV.